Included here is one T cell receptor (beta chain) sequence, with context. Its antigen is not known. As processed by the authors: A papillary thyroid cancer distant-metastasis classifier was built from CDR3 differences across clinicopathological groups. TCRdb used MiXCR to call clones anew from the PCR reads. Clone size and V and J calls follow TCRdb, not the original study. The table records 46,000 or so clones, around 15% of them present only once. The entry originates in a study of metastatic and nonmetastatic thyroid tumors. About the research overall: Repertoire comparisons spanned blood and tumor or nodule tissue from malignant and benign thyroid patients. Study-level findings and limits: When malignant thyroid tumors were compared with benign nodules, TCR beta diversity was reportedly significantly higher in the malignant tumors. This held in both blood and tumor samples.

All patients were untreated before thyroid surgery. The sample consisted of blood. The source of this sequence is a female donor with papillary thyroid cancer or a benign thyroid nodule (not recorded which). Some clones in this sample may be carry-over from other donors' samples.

CDR3 DNA sequence: TGTGCCAGCTCACCACGTAACTACGAGCAGTACTTC. As protein: CASSPRNYEQYF. The chain is built from TRBV18 and TRBJ2-7; D gene unclear. The CDR3 covers 12 residues. V lost 1 base and J 3 bases, leaving 4 bases between the germline ends. Per germline, CDR1 KGHSH and CDR2 LQKENI.